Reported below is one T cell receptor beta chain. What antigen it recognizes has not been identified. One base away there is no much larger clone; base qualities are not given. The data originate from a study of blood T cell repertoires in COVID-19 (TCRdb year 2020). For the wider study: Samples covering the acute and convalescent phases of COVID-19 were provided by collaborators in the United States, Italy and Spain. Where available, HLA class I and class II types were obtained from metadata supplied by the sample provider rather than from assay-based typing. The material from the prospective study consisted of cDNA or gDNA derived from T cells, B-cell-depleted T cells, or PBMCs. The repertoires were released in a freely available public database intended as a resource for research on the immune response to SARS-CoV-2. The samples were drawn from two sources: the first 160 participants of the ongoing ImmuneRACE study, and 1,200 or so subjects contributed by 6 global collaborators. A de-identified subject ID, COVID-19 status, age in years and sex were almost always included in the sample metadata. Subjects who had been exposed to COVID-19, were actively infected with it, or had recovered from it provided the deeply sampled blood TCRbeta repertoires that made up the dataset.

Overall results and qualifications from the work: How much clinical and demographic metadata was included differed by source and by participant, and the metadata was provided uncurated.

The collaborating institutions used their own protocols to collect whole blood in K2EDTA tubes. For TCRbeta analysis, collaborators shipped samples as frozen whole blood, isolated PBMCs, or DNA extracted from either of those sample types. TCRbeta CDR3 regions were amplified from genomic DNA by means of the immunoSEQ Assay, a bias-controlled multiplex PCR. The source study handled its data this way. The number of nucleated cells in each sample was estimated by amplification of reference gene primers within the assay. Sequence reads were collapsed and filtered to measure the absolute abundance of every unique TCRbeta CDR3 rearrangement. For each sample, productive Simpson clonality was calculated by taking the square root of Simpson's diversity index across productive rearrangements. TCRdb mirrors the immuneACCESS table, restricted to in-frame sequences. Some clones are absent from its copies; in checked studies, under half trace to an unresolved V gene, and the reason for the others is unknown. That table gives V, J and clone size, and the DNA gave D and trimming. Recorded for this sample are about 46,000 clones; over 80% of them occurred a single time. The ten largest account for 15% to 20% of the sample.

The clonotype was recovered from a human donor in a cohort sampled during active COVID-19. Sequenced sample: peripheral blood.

The DNA reads as follows: TGTGCCAGCAGACCCGGACAGGGGAGGGTTAATTCACCCCTCCACTTT. The resulting protein is CASRPGQGRVNSPLHF. The rearrangement joined TRBV28 to TRBJ1-6, with 9 bases matching TRBD1. The V end gives up 6 bases and the J end 6 bases, leaving 9 bases in the junction not matched to a gene. The CDR3 goes from the cysteine to the phenylalanine over 16 residues. Only the CDR3 portion is preserved as DNA: 48 bases, with reading frame beginning at the first base. CDR1 and CDR2 were assigned from the germline V gene as MDHEN and SYDVKM. The entire variable domain, with the stretches around the CDR3 drawn from the reference TRBV28 and TRBJ1-6 proteins, is DVKVTQSSRYLVKRTGEKVFLECVQDMDHENMFWYRQDPGLGLRLIYFSYDVKMKEKGDIPEGYSVSREKKERFSLILESASTNQTSMYLCASRPGQGRVNSPLHFGNGTRLTVT.